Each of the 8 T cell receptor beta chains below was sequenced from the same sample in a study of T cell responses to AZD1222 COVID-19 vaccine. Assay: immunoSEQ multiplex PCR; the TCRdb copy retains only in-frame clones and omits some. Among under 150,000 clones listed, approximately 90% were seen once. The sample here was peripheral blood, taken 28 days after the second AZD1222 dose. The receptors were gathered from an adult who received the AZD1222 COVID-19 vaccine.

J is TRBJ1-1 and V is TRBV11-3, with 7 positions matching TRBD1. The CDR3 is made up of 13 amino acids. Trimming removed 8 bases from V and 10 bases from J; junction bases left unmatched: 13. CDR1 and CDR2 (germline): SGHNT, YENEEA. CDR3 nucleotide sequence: TGTGCCAGCTCCCAGGGGGGGAGGTTTGGAGCTTTCTTT. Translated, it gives CASSQGGRFGAFF.

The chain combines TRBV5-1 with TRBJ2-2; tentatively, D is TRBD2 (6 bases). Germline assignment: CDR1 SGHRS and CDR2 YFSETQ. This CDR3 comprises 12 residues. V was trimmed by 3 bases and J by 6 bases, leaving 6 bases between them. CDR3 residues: CASSWGAGELFF. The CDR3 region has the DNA TGCGCCAGCAGCTGGGGGGCCGGGGAGCTGTTTTTT.

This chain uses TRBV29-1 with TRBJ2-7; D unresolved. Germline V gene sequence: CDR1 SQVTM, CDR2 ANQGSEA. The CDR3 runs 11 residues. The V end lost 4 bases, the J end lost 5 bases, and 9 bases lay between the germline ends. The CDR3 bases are TGCAGCGTTGTAGGCGCTGACGAGCAGTACTTC. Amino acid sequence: CSVVGADEQYF.

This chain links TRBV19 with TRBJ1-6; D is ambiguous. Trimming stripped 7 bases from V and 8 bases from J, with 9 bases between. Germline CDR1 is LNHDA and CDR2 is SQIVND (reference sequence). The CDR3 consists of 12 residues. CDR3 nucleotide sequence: TGTGCCAGTAACGCAGGCTATTCACCCCTCCACTTT. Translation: CASNAGYSPLHF. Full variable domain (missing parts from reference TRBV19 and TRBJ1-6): DGGITQSPKYLFRKEGQNVTLSCEQNLNHDAMYWYRQDPGQGLRLIYYSQIVNDFQKGDIAEGYSVSREKKESFPLTVTSAQKNPTAFYLCASNAGYSPLHFGNGTRLTVT.

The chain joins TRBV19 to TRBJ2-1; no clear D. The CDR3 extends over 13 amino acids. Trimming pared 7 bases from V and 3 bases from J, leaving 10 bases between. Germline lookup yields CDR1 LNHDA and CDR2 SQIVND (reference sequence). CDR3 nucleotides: TGTGCCAGTAATGAAGGTGACTACAATGAGCAGTTCTTC. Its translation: CASNEGDYNEQFF.

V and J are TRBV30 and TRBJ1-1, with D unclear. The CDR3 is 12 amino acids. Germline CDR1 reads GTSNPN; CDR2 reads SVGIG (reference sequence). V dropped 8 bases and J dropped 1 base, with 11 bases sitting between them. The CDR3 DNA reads TGTGCCGCCGGCGGGGAGAACACTGAAGCTTTCTTT. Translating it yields CAAGGENTEAFF. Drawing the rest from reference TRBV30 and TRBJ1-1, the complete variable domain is SQTIHQWPATLVQPVGSPLSLECTVEGTSNPNLYWYRQAAGRGLQLLFYSVGIGQISSEVPQNLSASRPQDRQFILSSKKLLLSDSGFYLCAAGGENTEAFFGQGTRLTVV.

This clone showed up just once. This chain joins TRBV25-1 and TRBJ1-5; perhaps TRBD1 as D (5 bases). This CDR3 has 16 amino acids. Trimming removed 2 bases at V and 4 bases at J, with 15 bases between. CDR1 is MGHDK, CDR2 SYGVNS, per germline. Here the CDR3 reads CASSEGGVAGNQPQHF. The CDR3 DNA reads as TGTGCCAGCAGTGAAGGAGGCGTGGCAGGGAATCAGCCCCAGCATTTT.

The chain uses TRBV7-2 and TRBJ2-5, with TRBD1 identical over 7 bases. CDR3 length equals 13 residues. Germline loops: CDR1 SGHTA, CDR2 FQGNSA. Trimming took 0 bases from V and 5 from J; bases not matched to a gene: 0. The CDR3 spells CASSLAGGETQYF. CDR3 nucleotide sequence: TGTGCCAGCAGCTTAGCAGGGGGCGAGACCCAGTACTTC.